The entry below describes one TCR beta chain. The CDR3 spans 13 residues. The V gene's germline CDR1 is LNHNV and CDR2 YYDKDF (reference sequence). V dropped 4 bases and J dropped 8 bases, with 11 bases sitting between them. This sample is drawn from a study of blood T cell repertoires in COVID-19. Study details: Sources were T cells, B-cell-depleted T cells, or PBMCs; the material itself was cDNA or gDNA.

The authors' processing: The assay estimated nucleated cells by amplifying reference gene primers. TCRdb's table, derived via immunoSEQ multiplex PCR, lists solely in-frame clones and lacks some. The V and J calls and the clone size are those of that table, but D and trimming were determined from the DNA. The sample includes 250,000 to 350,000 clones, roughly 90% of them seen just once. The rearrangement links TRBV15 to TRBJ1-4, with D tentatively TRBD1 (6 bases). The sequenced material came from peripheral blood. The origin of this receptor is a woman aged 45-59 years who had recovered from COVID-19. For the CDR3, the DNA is TGTGCCACCAGCATACAAGGGACAGAAAAACTGTTTTTT. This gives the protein CATSIQGTEKLFF.